Shown below are 16 T cell receptor beta chains from a single sample sequenced in a study of blood T cell repertoires in COVID-19. TCRdb keeps only in-frame clones here, not all; method: immunoSEQ multiplex PCR. The sample lists 150,000 to 200,000 clones, approximately 86% occurring once. Sequenced sample: peripheral blood. Source of these receptors: a man in his 70s with active or convalescent COVID-19.

This rearrangement joins TRBV5-4 to TRBJ2-1; perhaps TRBD2 as D (6 bases). Germline lookup yields CDR1 SGHNT and CDR2 YYREEE (reference sequence). This CDR3 is built from 15 residues. V lost 1 base to trimming and J lost 8 bases, with 16 bases between them. In nucleotides, the CDR3 is TGTGCCAGCAGCTTGTATCTAGTGGGGGGTGATGAGCAGTTCTTC. Its translation: CASSLYLVGGDEQFF.

This clone has a single count. The rearrangement joins TRBV2 to TRBJ1-6, with 10 bases lining up with TRBD1. V was pared by 8 bases and J by 4 bases, with 2 bases of the junction left unmatched. This CDR3 is built from 14 residues. Germline V gives CDR1 SNHLY, CDR2 FYNNEI. CDR3 coding DNA: TGTGCCAGCGGACAGGGGGATTATAATTCACCCCTCCACTTT. Encoded protein: CASGQGDYNSPLHF.

The chain joins TRBV7-9 to TRBJ1-1; TRBD1 matches at 8 bases. CDR1 and CDR2 from the germline V gene are SEHNR and FQNEAQ (reference sequence). Losses at the gene ends were 2 bases for V and 4 bases for J; bases not matched to a gene: 3. This CDR3 is 14 amino acids long. The CDR3 protein is CASSLYTGGTEAFF. Here the CDR3 DNA reads TGTGCCAGCAGCTTATACACAGGGGGCACTGAAGCTTTCTTT.

The chain carries TRBV2 and TRBJ2-3, with 10 bases that match TRBD1. V lost 0 bases and J lost 4; bases outside the gene matches: 7. CDR3 length equals 17 residues. Germline V gene lookup returns CDR1 SNHLY and CDR2 FYNNEI. This CDR3 reads CASSEAPGQGIADTQYF. CDR3 nucleotide sequence: TGTGCCAGCAGTGAAGCGCCGGGACAGGGGATCGCAGATACGCAGTATTTT.

The chain links TRBV19 to TRBJ2-1; 8 bases match TRBD1. Germline loops: CDR1 LNHDA, CDR2 SQIVND (reference sequence). The V and J ends lost 5 bases and 8 bases, in that order; junction bases with no gene match: 5. This CDR3 has 13 residues. This CDR3 is CASSSQGAYEQFF. The DNA for the CDR3 is TGTGCCAGTAGTTCCCAGGGGGCCTATGAGCAGTTCTTC.

The rearrangement links TRBV6-5 to TRBJ1-3, with D perhaps TRBD1 (5 bases). This CDR3 has 15 amino acids. V was shortened by 6 bases and J by 0 bases, with 12 bases between the two germline ends. Germline V gene sequence: CDR1 MNHEY, CDR2 SVGAGI. CDR3 amino acids: CASRRDSGSGNTIYF. DNA of the CDR3: TGTGCCAGCAGGCGGGACTCCGGCTCTGGAAACACCATATATTTT.

This clone has just one count. This sequence joins TRBV30 and TRBJ1-4; D remains ambiguous. Germline lookup yields CDR1 GTSNPN and CDR2 SVGIG (reference sequence). The CDR3 has 13 residues. Trimming took off 2 bases at V and 4 bases at J, with 8 bases between the two ends. For the CDR3, the DNA is TGTGCCTGGAGTTGGCGGATTAATGAAAAACTGTTTTTT. It yields the protein CAWSWRINEKLFF.

The chain couples TRBV9 to TRBJ1-4; 8 positions match TRBD1. The V and J ends lost 4 bases and 6 bases, in that order; junction bases with no gene match: 8. This CDR3 is built from 15 residues. Per the germline V gene, CDR1 is SGDLS and CDR2 is YYNGEE. CDR3 in DNA: TGTGCCAGCAGCCCACTACAGGGGGGGGATGAAAAACTGTTTTTT. Its protein is CASSPLQGGDEKLFF.

The V and J genes are TRBV19 and TRBJ2-5; TRBD2 aligns across 10 bases. Trimming cost V 7 bases and J 5 bases; bases outside gene matches: 16. Germline V gives CDR1 LNHDA, CDR2 SQIVND (reference sequence). The CDR3 covers 17 residues. CDR3 DNA: TGTGCCAGTAATGGAATAGCGGGGGGCAGGGGAGCGGAGACCCAGTACTTC. Its protein product is CASNGIAGGRGAETQYF.

This chain links TRBV6-6 with TRBJ1-2; 8 nucleotides align to TRBD1. Germline V gene data show CDR1 as MNHNY and CDR2 as SVGAGI (reference sequence). The CDR3 loop spans 15 amino acids. J was trimmed by 6 bases and V by 6 bases; bases with no gene match: 12. The CDR3 bases are TGTGCCAGCAGCAAGAACAACAGGGGGTTAGATGGCTACACCTTC. It translates to CASSKNNRGLDGYTF.

This clone was seen only once. The chain combines TRBV5-4 with TRBJ2-1; D remains ambiguous. The CDR3 is made up of 14 amino acids. Germline CDR1 SGHNT, CDR2 YYREEE (reference sequence). Trimming stripped 4 bases from V and 2 bases from J, with 10 bases between. Here the CDR3 reads CASSTEQPYNEQFF. The CDR3, as DNA: TGTGCCAGCAGCACAGAACAGCCCTACAATGAGCAGTTCTTC.

The chain carries TRBV7-7 and TRBJ2-3; D not resolved. In germline, CDR1 is SSHAT, CDR2 FNYEAQ (reference sequence). The CDR3 is 13 residues long. V lost 4 bases to trimming and J lost 5 bases, with 10 bases between them. CDR3 protein: CASSSTWLDTQYF. The DNA of the CDR3 is TGTGCCAGCAGCTCCACTTGGTTAGATACGCAGTATTTT.

The V call is TRBV14, the J call TRBJ2-6; possibly TRBD1 for D (5 bases). The germline V and J ends were trimmed by 1 base and 2 bases, with 12 bases remaining between them. Germline V gives CDR1 SGHDN, CDR2 FVKESK. The CDR3 consists of 17 residues. CDR3 bases: TGTGCCAGCAGCCAAGGTCAGGGAAAGACTGGGGCCAACGTCCTGACTTTC. Its translation: CASSQGQGKTGANVLTF.

The V gene is TRBV9, the J gene TRBJ2-1; a weak D match, TRBD2 (6 bases). Between the trimmed V and J ends, which lost 0 bases and 9 bases, there was a span of 16 bases. This CDR3 comprises 15 residues. Germline CDR1 and CDR2: SGDLS and YYNGEE. The CDR3 bases are TGTGCCAGCAGCGTAGGAGGCATCGGGAGCAGTGAGCAGTTCTTC. It codes for CASSVGGIGSSEQFF.

The chain recombines TRBV29-1 with TRBJ1-1; D unclear. The CDR3 totals 15 residues. From germline, CDR1 is SQVTM and CDR2 ANQGSEA. The ends were cut back, 0 bases at V and 0 bases at J, with 11 bases in the middle. Written as DNA, the CDR3 is TGCAGCGTTGAAGATTATCACAGACTGAACACTGAAGCTTTCTTT. Amino acids: CSVEDYHRLNTEAFF.

The rearrangement uses TRBV10-3 and TRBJ2-7; possibly TRBD1 for D (6 bases). V was clipped by 6 bases and J by 2 bases, with 17 bases between them. This CDR3 comprises 15 residues. Germline V gives CDR1 ENHRY, CDR2 SYGVKD. DNA of the CDR3: TGTGCCATCAGGAGGACAGTGAACGACGCCTACGAGCAGTACTTC. Amino acids: CAIRRTVNDAYEQYF.